Listed below are T cell receptor beta chains from one sample, sequenced in a study of blood T cell repertoires in COVID-19. Data came from immunoSEQ multiplex PCR; TCRdb stores just in-frame clones and leaves some out. This table has some 150,000 clones, around 89% appearing once. Sequenced input: PBMCs or T cells enriched from blood (not recorded which). These receptors were taken from a woman in her 30s with acute COVID-19. Both conserved end residues are part of each CDR3. Fields, in order: D gene, J gene, V gene, CDR3 length, clone size, CDR3 DNA, CDR3 protein. The D gene is left open where the match is weak. A row's size may be missing; if present it is once, few, many or a size class.

TRBD2 | TRBJ2-7 | TRBV28 | 16 | - | TGTGCCAGCAGTTTCCCCCGCGGGGGGGGTTCCTACGAGCAGTACTTC | CASSFPRGGGSYEQYF
- | TRBJ2-6 | TRBV9 | 13 | once | TGTGCCAGCAGCGCTTCTGGGGCCAACGTCCTGACTTTC | CASSASGANVLTF
- | TRBJ1-3 | TRBV12-3/TRBV12-4 | 13 | - | TGTGCCAGCAGTTTAGCCGGGGGAAACACCATATATTTT | CASSLAGGNTIYF
- | TRBJ1-2 | TRBV28 | 16 | - | TGTGCCAGCAGTTTGGGGCAGGGACACTTTAACTATGGCTACACCTTC | CASSLGQGHFNYGYTF
- | TRBJ2-5 | TRBV5-5 | 14 | - | TGTGCCAGCAGCAAGGACTGGAACCAAGAGACCCAGTACTTC | CASSKDWNQETQYF
TRBD1 | TRBJ1-4 | TRBV20-1 | 14 | - | TGCAGTGCTAGTCGGACAGGGGGATGGGAAAAACTGTTTTTT | CSASRTGGWEKLFF
- | TRBJ1-5 | TRBV28 | 14 | - | TGTGCCAGCAGTTCCCAGGGAAGTCATCAGCCCCAGCATTTT | CASSSQGSHQPQHF
- | TRBJ2-2 | TRBV6-2/TRBV6-3 | 17 | - | TGTGCCAGCAGTCCGGGTCTTTCCCTATTGAACACCGGGGAGCTGTTTTTT | CASSPGLSLLNTGELFF
- | TRBJ2-7 | TRBV4-2 | 16 | - | TGTGCCAGCAGCCAAGATCCAGCGGAGAGCTCCTACGAGCAGTACTTC | CASSQDPAESSYEQYF
TRBD2 | TRBJ2-5 | TRBV3-1/TRBV3-2 | 14 | once | TGTGCCAGCAGCCTTAGCGGGAGAGGAGAGACCCAGTACTTC | CASSLSGRGETQYF
- | TRBJ1-5 | TRBV19 | 15 | few | TGTGCCAGTAGTATAAAAGTTTTGACTGTCCAGCCCCAGCATTTT | CASSIKVLTVQPQHF
- | TRBJ1-2 | TRBV30 | 15 | - | TGTGCCTGGAGCCAAAGCGGAGGAATTAACTATGGCTACACCTTC | CAWSQSGGINYGYTF
- | TRBJ1-1 | TRBV29-1 | 13 | - | TGCAGCGTTGTCGGGAGCATGAACACTGAAGCTTTCTTT | CSVVGSMNTEAFF
- | TRBJ1-3 | TRBV18 | 15 | - | TGTGCCAGCTCACCGCGAGGACAGTTAGGAAACACCATATATTTT | CASSPRGQLGNTIYF
TRBD1 | TRBJ1-3 | TRBV4-1 | 16 | - | TGCGCCAGCAGCCAGCCGGGACAGAGCTCTGGAAACACCATATATTTT | CASSQPGQSSGNTIYF
- | TRBJ1-4 | TRBV28 | 17 | - | TGTGCCAGCCGGGGGGTACGGGGGGCGCGGGTTAATGAAAAACTGTTTTTT | CASRGVRGARVNEKLFF
- | TRBJ1-1 | TRBV2 | 15 | - | TGTGCCAGCAGTGACAGGGGTTTTGGGAACACTGAAGCTTTCTTT | CASSDRGFGNTEAFF
- | TRBJ1-2 | TRBV6-6 | 16 | - | TGTGCCAGCAGTTACTTCATAGGGGGTTCTAACTATGGCTACACCTTC | CASSYFIGGSNYGYTF
TRBD2 | TRBJ2-1 | TRBV4-3 | 17 | - | TGCGCCAGCAGCCAAAGGGCCGGGACTAGCGTCAACAATGAGCAGTTCTTC | CASSQRAGTSVNNEQFF
- | TRBJ2-1 | TRBV28 | 14 | - | TGTGCCAGCAGTTTCGAGGACAGTAACAATGAGCAGTTCTTC | CASSFEDSNNEQFF
- | TRBJ1-3 | TRBV7-9 | 14 | once | TGTGCCAGCAGCCCCCCTCTCTCTGGAAACACCATATATTTT | CASSPPLSGNTIYF
- | TRBJ1-4 | TRBV28 | 13 | - | TGTGCCAGCGGGGGGATACATAATGAAAAACTGTTTTTT | CASGGIHNEKLFF
- | TRBJ1-6 | TRBV5-4 | 14 | - | TGTGCCAGCAGCTACCCAGGGGAGAATTCACCCCTCCACTTT | CASSYPGENSPLHF
- | TRBJ2-2 | TRBV18 | 12 | - | TGTGCCAGCTCACCACTGTCTAGCGAGCTGTTTTTT | CASSPLSSELFF
TRBD2 | TRBJ2-1 | TRBV19 | 17 | - | TGTGCCAGTAGTCAACTAGCGGGAGCCTCAGGTTGGAATGAGCAGTTCTTC | CASSQLAGASGWNEQFF
- | TRBJ2-3 | TRBV20-1 | 15 | - | TGCAGTGCTAGTAAACGGGAGATAGGTACAGATACGCAGTATTTT | CSASKREIGTDTQYF
- | TRBJ1-1 | TRBV5-1 | 17 | - | TGCGCCAGCAGCTTCGCCGGAGGCCAGGTTAAGAACACTGAAGCTTTCTTT | CASSFAGGQVKNTEAFF
- | TRBJ1-5 | TRBV10-3 | 14 | - | TGTGCCATTTCTATGACAGAGAGCAATCAGCCCCAGCATTTT | CAISMTESNQPQHF
TRBD2 | TRBJ2-4 | TRBV5-4 | 13 | - | TGTGCCAGCAGCTTGGCAAATACCGGGACTAGGCGATTC | CASSLANTGTRRF
TRBD2 | TRBJ2-7 | TRBV19 | 16 | - | TGTGCCAGTAGTACTATGTTCGGACTAGCGAGCCGGGGACAGTACTTC | CASSTMFGLASRGQYF
- | TRBJ1-3 | TRBV4-3 | 13 | - | TGCGCCAGCAGCCAAGCCCGAGGAGACACCATATATTTT | CASSQARGDTIYF
- | TRBJ2-2 | TRBV6-2/TRBV6-3 | 15 | - | TGTGCCAGCAGTGCACAGGGATTGGACACCGGGGAGCTGTTTTTT | CASSAQGLDTGELFF
TRBD2 | TRBJ2-7 | TRBV14 | 16 | - | TGTGCCAGCAGCCAAGAACCCACTAGCGCTAGCTTCGAGCAGTACTTC | CASSQEPTSASFEQYF
TRBD1 | TRBJ2-7 | TRBV10-3 | 15 | - | TGTGCCATCAGTGGGGGACAGGGGAGCTCCTACGAGCAGTACTTC | CAISGGQGSSYEQYF
- | TRBJ1-1 | TRBV5-4 | 14 | - | TGTGCCAGCAGCTTGGGAGCGGGGGACACTGAAGCTTTCTTT | CASSLGAGDTEAFF
- | TRBJ2-2 | TRBV19 | 13 | - | TGTGCCAGTACCGTCGGGACGCCGGCGGGACTGTTTTTT | CASTVGTPAGLFF
TRBD2 | TRBJ2-2 | TRBV12-3/TRBV12-4 | 13 | - | TGTGCCAGCCAGCGGGAGGGGGTCGGGGAGCTGTTTTTT | CASQREGVGELFF